One T cell receptor beta chain is described in this entry. Its antigen is still unknown. This CDR3 has 14 amino acids. Germline V gene data show CDR1 as SEHNR and CDR2 as FQNEAQ (reference sequence). The V end lost 5 bases, the J end lost 5 bases, and 12 bases lay between the germline ends. In the PCR, 60 Vbeta and 13 Jbeta primers were used. Libraries were prepared by immunoSEQ multiplex PCR; TCRdb keeps only in-frame clonotypes and omits some of them. The data contain 200,000 to 250,000 clones, around 80% of them singletons. This record comes from a study of cytomegalovirus exposure and HLA in healthy donors. Findings of the study overall: It was approximately 150 TCR beta chains that were listed as cytomegalovirus-associated.

The V and J genes are TRBV7-9 and TRBJ2-2; no definite D call. This sequence originates from a woman in her sixties in good health and CMV-seropositive. Sequencing was done on a sample of PBMCs. The DNA for the CDR3 is TGTGCCAGCAGCCTTTTATCGGAGACCGGGGAGCTGTTTTTT. Its translation: CASSLLSETGELFF.